The 22 T cell receptor beta chains below come from one sample, sequenced in a study of radiation and T cells in renal cell carcinoma. The method was immunoSEQ multiplex PCR; TCRdb's version includes in-frame clones alone and lacks a portion of them. The repertoire holds fewer than 80,000 clones, with around 78% as singletons. The time point is: blood 4 weeks post-SBRT, at nephrectomy. Noted treatment: 15 Gy SBRT to primary tumor, nephrectomy 4 weeks later. The sample consisted of blood, taken from a patient whose treatment included radiotherapy and nephrectomy. Every receptor here comes from a woman aged 55-70 years with renal cell carcinoma.

This sequence joins TRBV7-2 and TRBJ2-5; D remains unclear. The germline V and J ends were trimmed by 1 base and 4 bases, with 4 bases remaining between them. The CDR3 totals 12 residues. In germline, CDR1 is SGHTA, CDR2 FQGNSA. The chain's CDR3 is CASSLDRETQYF. The CDR3 nucleotides are TGTGCCAGCAGCTTAGATCGAGAGACCCAGTACTTC.

In its sample, this clone was seen a few times. The CDR3 DNA reads as TGCGCCAGCAGCTTGTTAGGGGACACTGAAGCTTTCTTT. As protein: CASSLLGDTEAFF. V gene TRBV5-1 combines with J gene TRBJ1-1, with D possibly TRBD1 on 5 matching bases. Looked up from germline, CDR1 is SGHRS and CDR2 is YFSETQ. The CDR3 extends over 13 amino acids. Deletions cut 1 base from V and 3 bases from J, with 7 bases between.

V is TRBV19 and J is TRBJ2-1; no firm D call. The CDR3 length is 19 residues. V lost 0 bases, J lost 1 base, and 19 bases lay in between. Germline CDR1 is LNHDA and CDR2 is SQIVND (reference sequence). Here the CDR3 DNA reads TGTGCCAGTAGTATAGACAGCGCAGTGCACCAACGGTCCTACAATGAGCAGTTCTTC. Translating it yields CASSIDSAVHQRSYNEQFF.

V usage is TRBV7-6 and J usage is TRBJ1-4; 7 bases are shared with TRBD1. Trimming at V came to 0 bases and at J to 8 bases, leaving 12 bases not matched to a gene. There are 17 residues in the CDR3. Germline CDR1 and CDR2: SGHVS and FNYEAQ. DNA of the CDR3: TGTGCCAGCAGCTTAGCGGCCAGGGGGGCGGCAGGCGAAAAACTGTTTTTT. Translation: CASSLAARGAAGEKLFF.

V gene TRBV4-2 combines with J gene TRBJ1-1; D remains ambiguous. Per the germline V gene, CDR1 is LGHNA and CDR2 is YNFKEQ. This CDR3 has 15 amino acids. V lost 0 bases and J lost 10, with 18 bases in between. The CDR3 spells CASSQELWGSVPAFF. CDR3 nucleotides: TGTGCCAGCAGCCAAGAACTGTGGGGTTCGGTGCCAGCTTTCTTT.

V is TRBV11-3 and J is TRBJ2-5; 7 bases fit TRBD1. CDR3 length equals 15 residues. The junction had 9 bases not matched to a gene; V was cut back by 4 bases and J by 4 bases. Germline lookup yields CDR1 SGHNT and CDR2 YENEEA. CDR3 amino acids: CASSYGTARPETQYF. The CDR3 DNA follows: TGTGCCAGCAGCTACGGGACAGCCCGTCCAGAGACCCAGTACTTC.

The V gene is TRBV28, the J gene TRBJ1-4; the D is unclear. Between the trimmed V and J ends, which lost 3 bases and 4 bases, there was a span of 9 bases. Germline V CDR1 and CDR2: MDHEN, SYDVKM. This CDR3 comprises 14 residues. CDR3 nucleotide sequence: TGTGCCAGCAGTTTGACTGGGAATAATGAAAAACTGTTTTTT. Amino acids: CASSLTGNNEKLFF.

The rearrangement joins TRBV9 to TRBJ2-5; 10 bases match TRBD2. The CDR3 contains 16 residues. V was clipped by 0 bases and J by 2 bases; unmatched bases: 4. CDR1 and CDR2 from the germline V gene are SGDLS and YYNGEE. CDR3 sequence reads: CASSVVAGGSQETQYF. DNA of the CDR3: TGTGCCAGCAGCGTAGTAGCGGGAGGTTCTCAAGAGACCCAGTACTTC.

This clone was picked up many times. This chain links TRBV7-9 with TRBJ2-5; TRBD2 matches at 9 bases. The CDR3 spans 16 residues. Germline V gene data show CDR1 as SEHNR and CDR2 as FQNEAQ (reference sequence). V trimming: 2 bases; J trimming: 2 bases; junction bases outside the gene matches: 6. The CDR3 region has the DNA TGTGCCAGCAGCTTAATACCTAGCGGGGATCAAGAGACCCAGTACTTC. Translation: CASSLIPSGDQETQYF.

This sequence joins TRBV18 and TRBJ2-1; 9 nucleotides align to TRBD1. This CDR3 has 16 amino acids. After removal of 0 bases from V and 12 bases from J, the junction contained 12 bases not matched to a gene. Germline V gene sequence: CDR1 KGHSH, CDR2 LQKENI. As DNA, the CDR3 is TGTGCCAGCTCACCACCTCTGGGACAGGGCTCGATTTGGCAGTTCTTC. Protein sequence: CASSPPLGQGSIWQFF.

V is TRBV10-3 and J is TRBJ2-1; possibly TRBD1 or TRBD2 for D (5 bases each). The V and J ends lost 4 bases and 7 bases respectively, with 11 bases between them. Per germline, CDR1 ENHRY and CDR2 SYGVKD. The CDR3 consists of 13 residues. CDR3 sequence reads: CAISGDGRNEQFF. CDR3 in DNA: TGTGCCATCAGTGGGGACGGACGGAATGAGCAGTTCTTC.

V is TRBV7-6 and J is TRBJ1-2; D remains unclear. CDR3 length: 14 amino acids. Trimming cost V 4 bases and J 7 bases, with 16 bases left between them. From germline, CDR1 is SGHVS and CDR2 FNYEAQ. The CDR3 sequence: CASSSPKAGFGYTF. CDR3 DNA: TGTGCCAGCAGCTCCCCCAAGGCCGGGTTTGGCTACACCTTC.

The CDR3 reads CASSIGPPSGVYSYEQYF. The CDR3, as DNA: TGTGCCAGTAGTATTGGGCCCCCTAGCGGGGTCTATTCCTACGAGCAGTACTTC. The chain has TRBV19 and TRBJ2-5; 9 bases map to TRBD2. The assigned J gene may be wrong: the sequence end matches TRBJ2-7 better. The CDR3 has 18 residues. Germline V lookup: CDR1 LNHDA, CDR2 SQIVND (reference sequence).

CDR3 residues: CASSLDRGQLNTEAFF. DNA for the CDR3: TGTGCCAGCAGCCTCGATCGGGGACAGTTGAACACTGAAGCTTTCTTT. The chain has TRBV7-9 and TRBJ1-1; 7 bases are a match to TRBD1. There are 16 residues in the CDR3. With 5 bases clipped from V and 0 bases from J, the junction kept 9 bases outside the gene matches. Germline loops: CDR1 SEHNR, CDR2 FQNEAQ (reference sequence).

The chain has TRBV4-2 and TRBJ1-2, with a weak D call TRBD1 (5 bases). The V gene lost 3 bases and the J gene lost 4 bases, with 12 bases spanning the gap. Germline V gives CDR1 LGHNA, CDR2 YNFKEQ. The CDR3 consists of 14 residues. The CDR3 region is CASSQGQGSYGYTF. In nucleotides, the CDR3 is TGTGCCAGCAGCCAGGGCCAGGGAAGCTATGGCTACACCTTC.

The rearrangement uses TRBV6-6 and TRBJ1-1, with 8 bases aligning to TRBD1. The ends lost 11 bases at V and 1 base at J; junction bases unmatched: 6. The CDR3 loop spans 13 amino acids. Per germline, CDR1 MNHNY and CDR2 SVGAGI (reference sequence). CDR3 in DNA: TGTGCCGTCAGGACAGGGCGGAACACTGAAGCTTTCTTT. Amino acids: CAVRTGRNTEAFF.

For this clone: Other DNA sequences within the sample encode an identical CDR3. V gene TRBV5-8 combines with J gene TRBJ2-7; D ambiguous. CDR1 and CDR2 from the germline V gene are SGHTS and YDEGEE. The CDR3 sequence is 10 residues long. Trimming stripped 8 bases from V and 4 bases from J, with 7 bases between. The CDR3 DNA sequence: TGTGCCAGTAGCACGTACGAGCAGTACTTC. Translated, it gives CASSTYEQYF.

The chain uses TRBV5-5 and TRBJ2-5; 11 positions agree with TRBD2. Germline V gene lookup returns CDR1 SGHKS and CDR2 YYEKEE (reference sequence). The CDR3 contains 16 residues. V gave up 4 bases and J gave up 5 bases; unmatched junction bases: 10. CDR3 DNA sequence: TGTGCCAGCAGCCCCGGAACTAGCGGGAGTTTTGAGACCCAGTACTTC. Its protein is CASSPGTSGSFETQYF.

J is TRBJ2-7 and V is TRBV4-2, with 10 bases lining up with TRBD2. The CDR3 is 17 amino acids. After removal of 6 bases from V and 0 bases from J, the junction contained 11 bases not matched to a gene. Germline-derived CDR1 and CDR2 are LGHNA and YNFKEQ. DNA of the CDR3: TGTGCCAGCAGTCGTGCGAGTACTAGCGGGATCTCCTACGAGCAGTACTTC. It yields the protein CASSRASTSGISYEQYF.

The V and J genes are TRBV6-5 and TRBJ1-3; no reliable D call. The CDR3 contains 13 residues. Per the germline V gene, CDR1 is MNHEY and CDR2 is SVGAGI. Trimming shortened V by 7 bases and J by 0 bases, and 7 bases separated the two germline ends. CDR3 nucleotides: TGTGCCAGCACTCTTAGCTCTGGAAACACCATATATTTT. Protein: CASTLSSGNTIYF.

This chain links TRBV4-3 with TRBJ2-5; D not certain. Germline lookup yields CDR1 LGHNA and CDR2 YSLEER. This CDR3 contains 17 residues. V was trimmed by 4 bases and J by 5 bases, leaving 23 bases between them. In DNA form, the CDR3 reads TGCGCCAGCAGCCCGCACCACCCAATACGCTTGGGGGAGACCCAGTACTTC. Translation: CASSPHHPIRLGETQYF.

The chain carries TRBV2 and TRBJ2-7, with TRBD2 matching 7 bases. V was pared by 2 bases and J by 3 bases, with 13 bases of the junction left unmatched. The CDR3 is made up of 17 amino acids. Looked up from germline, CDR1 is SNHLY and CDR2 is FYNNEI. The CDR3 region has the DNA TGTGCCAGCAGTGAATCGCGGGGGACGGGAAACCTCTACGAGCAGTACTTC. This encodes CASSESRGTGNLYEQYF.